The next 17 T cell receptor beta chains were all read from a single sample in a study of Ad26.COV2.S vaccination and SARS-CoV-2 variants. Treatment reported: around 19 received Ad26.COV2.S at low or high dose, single or two shots; roughly five received placebo; per-sample allocation not given. Day 63 following the first vaccine or placebo injection was when the samples were taken. Here immunoSEQ multiplex PCR was the method, and the copy in TCRdb shows in-frame clones only, minus some. The sample includes some 420,000 clones, more than 75% seen only once; the top ten take around 3.6%. This sample comprised peripheral blood, obtained in a trial of Ad26.COV2.S vaccine versus placebo. These TCRs come from a person between 18 and 65 years old who received the Ad26.COV2.S COVID-19 vaccine or a placebo.

The chain is built from TRBV6-2 or TRBV6-3 and TRBJ2-7; no reliable D call. Looked up from germline, CDR1 is MNHEY and CDR2 is SVGEGT. V was cut by 0 bases and J by 6 bases, with 3 bases left in between. The CDR3 length is 11 residues. The DNA for the CDR3 is TGTGCCAGCAGTTACTCATTCGAGCAGTACTTC. This encodes CASSYSFEQYF.

The gene calls are TRBV19 and TRBJ1-5, with D maybe TRBD1 (6 bases). From germline, CDR1 is LNHDA and CDR2 SQIVND (reference sequence). The CDR3 loop spans 17 amino acids. V was trimmed by 6 bases and J by 1 base, leaving 19 bases between them. CDR3 in amino acids: CASRYTERGLSNQPQHF. Here the CDR3 DNA reads TGTGCCAGTAGGTATACGGAACGGGGGCTGAGCAATCAGCCCCAGCATTTT.

The chain recombines TRBV24-1 with TRBJ1-1; unclear D gene. CDR3 size: 16 residues. The V gene's germline CDR1 is KGHDR and CDR2 SFDVKD. The V end was cut by 0 bases, the J end by 4 bases, with 14 bases between. CDR3 DNA: TGTGCCACCAGTGATTTGGTACAGCGCGCCCCCACTGAAGCTTTCTTT. Amino acid sequence: CATSDLVQRAPTEAFF.

The genes are TRBV7-9 and TRBJ2-2, with 10 positions matching TRBD2. The CDR3 has 15 residues. Germline V gene sequence: CDR1 SEHNR, CDR2 FQNEAQ (reference sequence). Unmatched junction bases numbered 4, after V lost 6 bases and J lost 3 bases. The CDR3 sequence: CASRLLAGDTGELFF. In DNA, the CDR3 is TGTGCCAGCAGGTTGCTAGCGGGGGACACCGGGGAGCTGTTTTTT.

DNA of the CDR3: TGTGCCAGCAGTAGACAGGGGGCTCCCTACGAGCAGTACTTC. It yields the protein CASSRQGAPYEQYF. This sequence joins TRBV6-6 and TRBJ2-7; the match to TRBD1 covers 10 bases. CDR3 length equals 14 residues. Germline V gene sequence: CDR1 MNHNY, CDR2 SVGAGI (reference sequence). Germline trimming cut 5 bases from V and 2 bases from J; bases unmatched to any gene: 3.

The rearrangement links TRBV4-1 to TRBJ2-7; D is unresolved. CDR1 and CDR2 (germline): MGHRA, YSYEKL. The CDR3 covers 15 residues. V shed 0 bases and J shed 0 bases, with 9 bases lying between them. In DNA form, the CDR3 reads TGCGCCAGCAGCCAAGAACAGCGCGACTCCTACGAGCAGTACTTC. Translating gives CASSQEQRDSYEQYF.

The CDR3 spells CSASLLDHYGYTF. The CDR3 DNA sequence: TGCAGTGCTAGTCTATTGGACCACTATGGCTACACCTTC. V and J are TRBV20-1 and TRBJ1-2; D uncertain. CDR1 is DFQATT and CDR2 is SNEGSKA in the germline V gene (reference sequence). V gave up 3 bases and J gave up 3 bases, with 11 bases separating them. This CDR3 is 13 amino acids long.

V is TRBV9 and J is TRBJ2-5; D is uncertain. V lost 2 bases to trimming and J lost 7 bases, with 12 bases between them. This CDR3 comprises 13 residues. Germline CDR1 is SGDLS and CDR2 is YYNGEE. The CDR3 region is CASSVETLGTQYF. The DNA for the CDR3 is TGTGCCAGCAGCGTCGAGACGTTGGGGACCCAGTACTTC.

The gene calls are TRBV5-4 and TRBJ2-1, with 10 positions matching TRBD2. Germline V gives CDR1 SGHNT, CDR2 YYREEE (reference sequence). CDR3 length: 15 amino acids. The trim removed 1 base at V and 9 bases at J, leaving 7 bases unmatched. This CDR3 is CASSLISGGAAEQFF. CDR3 coding DNA: TGTGCCAGCAGCTTGATAAGCGGGGGGGCGGCTGAGCAGTTCTTC. Drawing the rest from reference TRBV5-4 and TRBJ2-1, the complete variable domain is ETGVTQSPTHLIKTRGQQVTLRCSSQSGHNTVSWYQQALGQGPQFIFQYYREEENGRGNFPPRFSGLQFPNYSSELNVNALELDDSALYLCASSLISGGAAEQFFGPGTRLTVL.

The J gene is TRBJ2-3, the V gene TRBV9; D is undetermined. This CDR3 comprises 15 residues. The V gene lost 0 bases and the J gene lost 2 bases, with 10 bases spanning the gap. Germline V gives CDR1 SGDLS, CDR2 YYNGEE. CDR3 in amino acids: CASSVGPGDTDTQYF. As DNA, the CDR3 is TGTGCCAGCAGCGTAGGGCCTGGGGACACAGATACGCAGTATTTT.

V is TRBV19 and J is TRBJ1-4; D not certain. V lost 3 bases and J lost 7, with 12 bases in between. The germline V gene encodes CDR1 LNHDA and CDR2 SQIVND (reference sequence). The CDR3 spans 14 residues. CDR3: CASSIMAAGEKLFF. CDR3 sequence (DNA): TGTGCCAGTAGTATCATGGCGGCGGGTGAAAAACTGTTTTTT. The full variable domain, rest sourced from reference TRBV19 and TRBJ1-4, is DGGITQSPKYLFRKEGQNVTLSCEQNLNHDAMYWYRQDPGQGLRLIYYSQIVNDFQKGDIAEGYSVSREKKESFPLTVTSAQKNPTAFYLCASSIMAAGEKLFFGSGTQLSVL.

The CDR3 protein is CASSLFGHEQYF. The CDR3 DNA sequence: TGTGCCAGCAGCCTCTTTGGTCACGAGCAGTACTTC. The gene calls are TRBV9 and TRBJ2-7; no clear D gene. Trimming took 4 bases from V and 5 from J, leaving 10 bases between them. This CDR3 spans 12 amino acids. Germline loops: CDR1 SGDLS, CDR2 YYNGEE.

The chain employs TRBV27 and TRBJ1-2, with D possibly TRBD1 on 5 matching bases. The CDR3 sequence is 15 residues long. Germline V gene lookup returns CDR1 MNHEY and CDR2 SMNVEV (reference sequence). V lost 6 bases, J lost 0 bases, and 14 bases lay in between. The CDR3 DNA is TGTGCCAGCAGCTGGGCGGCAGGGCCTAACTATGGCTACACCTTC. Amino acids: CASSWAAGPNYGYTF.

The genes are TRBV12-3 or TRBV12-4 and TRBJ2-3; D is unclear. The CDR3 is made up of 13 amino acids. The ends were cut back, 3 bases at V and 7 bases at J, with 11 bases in the middle. The DNA of the CDR3 is TGTGCCAGCAGTTTCCGGATGAGCTATACGCAGTATTTT. It yields the protein CASSFRMSYTQYF.

V gene TRBV5-1 combines with J gene TRBJ2-1, with 7 nucleotides matching TRBD1. Trimming removed 5 bases from V and 7 bases from J; junction bases left unmatched: 15. This CDR3 has 16 residues. Germline V gene data show CDR1 as SGHRS and CDR2 as YFSETQ. The CDR3 reads CASSRTGILIGNEQFF. The CDR3 nucleotides are TGCGCCAGCAGTCGGACAGGTATCTTGATTGGGAATGAGCAGTTCTTC.

The rearrangement joins TRBV4-3 to TRBJ2-2, with TRBD2 matching 9 bases. V was pared by 0 bases and J by 1 base, with 9 bases of the junction left unmatched. Germline CDR1 and CDR2: LGHNA and YSLEER. This CDR3 comprises 19 residues. This chain's CDR3 is CASSQDGPLAGVNTGELFF. The CDR3 DNA sequence: TGCGCCAGCAGCCAAGATGGTCCACTAGCGGGTGTGAACACCGGGGAGCTGTTTTTT.

The V gene is TRBV5-1, the J gene TRBJ1-2, with D perhaps TRBD1 (6 bases). CDR3 length: 14 residues. With 0 bases removed from V and 4 bases from J, the gap between germline ends came to 10 bases. In germline, CDR1 is SGHRS, CDR2 YFSETQ. The CDR3: CASSLGQDSYGYTF. The DNA for the CDR3 is TGCGCCAGCAGCTTGGGACAGGATTCCTATGGCTACACCTTC.